The following is a T cell receptor beta chain sequence with its context. What this receptor recognizes is not known. Per-base qualities were not stored, and no clone one base away is much larger. The data derive from a study of memory B cells and T cells in multiple sclerosis listed by TCRdb under 2018. With respect to the entire study: In multiple sclerosis patients, the study set the TCR beta repertoires of autoproliferating peripheral T cells against those of T cells infiltrating brain lesions. A couple of multiple sclerosis patients were included in the TCR sequencing because brain lesions obtained at autopsy or brain-infiltrating cells obtained from biopsy were available for them. What the study reported, not specific to this receptor: Because clone-set sizes differed between compartments, counts of shared clonotypes were influenced and normalization was required.

The immunoSEQ Platform was used to amplify TCRbeta CDR3 regions from extracted genomic DNA. Multiplex PCR, high-throughput sequencing and a vendor bioinformatics pipeline were combined in the immunoSEQ assay. The authors processed their data as follows. After discarding non-productive sequences and any CDR3s under 4 amino acids in length, clonotype frequencies were recalculated for each sample. In immunoSEQ Analyzer 2.0, shared clonotypes were identified as identical CDR3 amino acid, V gene and J gene sequences. Repertoire overlap was normalized by dividing shared clonotype counts by the product of both clone-set sizes, with the result scaled by 1000 into arbitrary units. TCRdb mirrors the immuneACCESS table, restricted to in-frame sequences. Some clones are absent from its copies; in checked studies, under half trace to an unresolved V gene, and the reason for the others is unknown. V and J calls and clone size are those listed in that table; D and trimming were worked out from the DNA. The sample records 25,000 to 35,000 clones, about 82% of which are singletons. Clones ranked in the top ten supply roughly 2.5% of the sample.

The germline V gene (reference sequence) gives CDR1 as LNHDA and CDR2 as SQIVND. Including the terminal cysteine and phenylalanine, the CDR3 comprises 17 residues. Left in the record is the CDR3 DNA by itself, 51 bases read in frame from the first base. V is shortened by 6 bases, J by 0 bases, and the region joining them spans 18 bases. After CFSE-labeled PBMCs were cultured without a stimulus, the autoproliferating (CFSEdim) and non-proliferating (CFSEhi) T cell fractions were sequenced separately. In total, approximately 5.1x10^7 CFSE-labeled PBMCs were cultured without stimulus for approximately seven days, after which replicate wells were pooled. PBMCs were labeled with 0.5 uM CFSE and were cultured without exogenous stimuli in serum-free AIM-V medium. PBMCs were isolated by Ficoll density gradient centrifugation and cryopreserved before use. Using a FACSAria III, live 7-AAD-negative cells were sorted, then washed with PBS and stored frozen at -80 degrees C as dry pellets.

The V gene is TRBV19 and the J gene is TRBJ1-5; TRBD1 is possibly the D segment (5 matching bases). This TCR came from a human donor with multiple sclerosis. The sequencing input was PBMCs from blood kept in culture. The DNA sequence reads TGTGCCAGTAGCAAACTACCGGGACGCAGTAGCAATCAGCCCCAGCATTTT. This yields the protein CASSKLPGRSSNQPQHF.